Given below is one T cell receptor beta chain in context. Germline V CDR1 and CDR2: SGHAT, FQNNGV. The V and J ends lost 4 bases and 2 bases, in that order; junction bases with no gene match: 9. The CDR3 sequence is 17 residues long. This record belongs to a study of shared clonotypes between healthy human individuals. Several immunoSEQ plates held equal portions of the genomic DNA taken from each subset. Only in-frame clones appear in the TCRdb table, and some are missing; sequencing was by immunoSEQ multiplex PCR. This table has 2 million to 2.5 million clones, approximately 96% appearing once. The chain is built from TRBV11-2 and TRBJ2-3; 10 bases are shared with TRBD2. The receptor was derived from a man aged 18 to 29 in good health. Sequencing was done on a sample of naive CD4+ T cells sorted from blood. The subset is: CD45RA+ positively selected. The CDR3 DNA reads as TGTGCCAGCAGCTCCCCCCTAGCGGGAGTGATCACAGATACGCAGTATTTT. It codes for CASSSPLAGVITDTQYF.